This T cell receptor beta chain derives from a study of blood T cell repertoires in COVID-19. Study-level background: Samples of COVID-19 (acute and convalescent) were obtained from the United States, Italy and Spain. PBMCs, B-cell-depleted T cells, or T cells were the source of the cDNA or gDNA that made up the material.

Per the study methods: Cell counts per sample came from amplifying reference gene primers. The data were produced by immunoSEQ multiplex PCR, yet TCRdb's version contains in-frame clones alone and is incomplete. V and J calls and clone size come straight from that table; D and trimming were deduced from the DNA. The sample records about 37,000 clones, 91% being singletons. In germline, CDR1 is MNHEY, CDR2 SVGAGI. Trimming at V came to 4 bases and at J to 7 bases, leaving 4 bases not matched to a gene. The CDR3 runs 15 residues. The source material was peripheral blood. The chain recombines TRBV6-5 with TRBJ1-6; 10 bases line up with TRBD1. This receptor was identified in a woman aged 25 to 39 in a cohort sampled during active COVID-19. In DNA form, the CDR3 reads TGTGCCAGCAGTTTGCGGACAGGGGGGAATTCACCCCTCCACTTT. Protein product: CASSLRTGGNSPLHF.